This T cell receptor beta chain was sequenced for a study of OX40 agonist ivuxolimab in advanced cancers. The germline V and J ends were trimmed by 2 bases and 4 bases, with 8 bases remaining between them. This CDR3 spans 14 amino acids. Per germline, CDR1 LNHDA and CDR2 SQIVND (reference sequence). Profiled with immunoSEQ multiplex PCR; TCRdb holds only in-frame clones, not every one. Of more than 70,000 clones listed, roughly nine tenths are singletons. The specimen was CD4+ or CD8+ T cells sorted from blood, collected in a trial of the OX40 agonist ivuxolimab. The sequence came from an adult with an advanced solid tumor such as melanoma, head and neck, liver or kidney cancer. V gene TRBV19 combines with J gene TRBJ2-2; no clear D gene. CDR3 coding DNA: TGTGCCAGTAGTATATACAAGACCACCGGGGAGCTGTTTTTT. Protein sequence: CASSIYKTTGELFF.